This T cell receptor (beta chain) was found in a study of T cells expressing NK-cell markers. Study-wide background: Seven of the eight sequenced donors were classified as HCMV-seropositive, and one was classified as seronegative.

TCR beta cDNA was generated via 5'RACE template switching incorporating UMIs. Following a re-call of the 5' RACE reads, TCRdb has one entry per CDR3 protein and lacks DNA. The table lists 400,000 to 550,000 distinct CDR3 sequences. Germline loops: CDR1 SNHLY, CDR2 FYNNEI. The CDR3 runs 14 residues. Concerning this clonotype itself: Its antigen is unidentified.

General study results and limits: Four of the donors also had these clonotypes leading their CD3+CD56-NKG2C+ fraction. Dominant NKG2C+ clonotypes made up about 1.0-7.0% of CD8+ T cells in a handful of donors.

Sequenced input: blood T cells: a sorted CD56 or NKG2C T cell subset, CD4+ or CD8+ T cells, or bulk PBMC T cells (not recorded which). The rearrangement links TRBV2 to TRBJ1-6; no DNA is available, so the TRBD1 call from TCRdb remains unchecked. The origin of this receptor is a woman aged 18 to 75 in good health. CDR3 residues: CAGTAVGHNSPLHF.